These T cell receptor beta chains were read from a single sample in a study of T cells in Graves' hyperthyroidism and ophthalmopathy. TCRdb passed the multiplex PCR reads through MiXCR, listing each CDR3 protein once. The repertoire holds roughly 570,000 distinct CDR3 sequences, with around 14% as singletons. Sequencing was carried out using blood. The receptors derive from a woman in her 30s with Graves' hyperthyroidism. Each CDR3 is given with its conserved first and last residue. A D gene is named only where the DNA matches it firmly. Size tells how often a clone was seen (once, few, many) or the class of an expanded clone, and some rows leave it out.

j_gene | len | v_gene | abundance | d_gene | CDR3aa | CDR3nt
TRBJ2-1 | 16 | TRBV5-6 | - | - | CASSPGVGTSYNEQFF | TGTGCCAGCAGCCCGGGGGTTGGGACCTCCTACAATGAGCAGTTCTTC
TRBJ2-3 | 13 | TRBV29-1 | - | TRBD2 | CSVPKAGADTQYF | TGCAGCGTCCCGAAAGCGGGAGCCGATACGCAGTATTTT
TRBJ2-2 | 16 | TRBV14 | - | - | CASSQEVGRSTGELFF | TGTGCCAGCAGCCAAGAGGTGGGGCGTAGCACCGGGGAGCTGTTTTTT
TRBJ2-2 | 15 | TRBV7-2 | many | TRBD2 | CASNLAGGWTGELFF | TGTGCCAGCAACCTAGCGGGAGGGTGGACCGGGGAGCTGTTTTTT
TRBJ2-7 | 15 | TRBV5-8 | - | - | CARGPQRTEGTEQYF | TGTGCCAGGGGACCTCAGAGGACAGAGGGCACCGAGCAGTACTTC
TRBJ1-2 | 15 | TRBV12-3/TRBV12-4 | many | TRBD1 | CASSLGMGQDRGYTF | TGTGCCAGCAGTTTAGGAATGGGACAGGATCGGGGCTACACCTTC
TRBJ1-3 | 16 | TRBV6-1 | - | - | CASCRTAVISGNTIYF | TGTGCCAGCTGCCGGACAGCCGTGATCTCTGGAAACACCATATATTTT
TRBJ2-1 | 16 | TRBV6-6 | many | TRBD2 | CASSYLGLAPYNEQFF | TGTGCCAGCAGTTACCTGGGACTAGCGCCCTACAATGAGCAGTTCTTC
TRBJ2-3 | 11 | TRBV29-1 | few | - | CSVQLGDTQYF | TGCAGCGTACAACTAGGGGATACGCAGTATTTT
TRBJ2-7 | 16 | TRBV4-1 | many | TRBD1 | CASSQDRQGTSYEQYF | TGCGCCAGCAGCCAGGATCGACAGGGGACCTCCTACGAGCAGTACTTC
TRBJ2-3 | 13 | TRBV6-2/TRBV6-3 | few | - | CASSPGETDTQYF | TGTGCCAGCAGTCCCGGGGAGACAGATACGCAGTATTTT